This TCR beta chain comes out of a study of response to subunit inactivated influenza vaccine. TCRdb re-called the RT-PCR reads with MiXCR, one entry per CDR3 protein. The sample includes approximately 680,000 distinct CDR3 sequences, around 16% of them seen just once. Findings and caveats of the study: Each seasonal influenza vaccination recruits few new T cells, the authors suggested.

V shed 4 bases, J shed 11 bases, and the junction held 9 bases outside the gene matches. The CDR3 consists of 13 residues. Germline V gene sequence: CDR1 ENHRY, CDR2 SYGVKD. For this clonotype: The antigen is unknown.

The TCR originated in a man aged 45-60 years who received an inactivated influenza vaccine. The starting material was PBMCs from blood, obtained 12 days after vaccination. The chain carries TRBV10-3 and TRBJ1-1; 8 bases match TRBD1. CDR3 DNA sequence: TGTGCCATCAGTGCGCGGGACAGACAGGGGGCTTTCTTT. Amino acids: CAISARDRQGAFF.